The T cell receptor beta chain under discussion was sequenced for a study of OX40 agonist ivuxolimab in advanced cancers. At the level of the study: Patients treated during dose escalation were battling hepatocellular carcinoma, melanoma, renal cell or head and neck cancer. A mean age of 60 years, range about 20 to 85, was recorded, and approximately 85% were male.

As regards this clone: Its antigen remains unknown.

The assay was immunoSEQ multiplex PCR, and TCRdb's table has in-frame clones only and misses some. The repertoire consists of 35,000 to 55,000 clones, with around 88% occurring once and the leading ten covering around 14%. Germline CDR1 and CDR2: SGDLS and YYNGEE. This CDR3 comprises 15 residues. After removal of 4 bases from V and 5 bases from J, the junction contained 5 bases not matched to a gene. If patients had autoimmune disease history or systemic immunosuppression, they were excluded. Findings and limits, study-wide: Clonal expansion in partial responders at 0.1-3.0 mg/kg ranked among the lowest.

The chain has TRBV9 and TRBJ2-7; 14 nucleotides match TRBD2. Specimen: CD4+ or CD8+ T cells sorted from blood, collected in a trial of the OX40 agonist ivuxolimab. This TCR was sampled from an adult with an advanced solid tumor such as melanoma, head and neck, liver or kidney cancer. CDR3 nucleotides: TGTGCCAGCAGCCGACTAGCGGGAGGGCCCGACGAGCAGTACTTC. Translated: CASSRLAGGPDEQYF.